These 20 T cell receptor beta chains share one sample of origin, sequenced in a study of blood T cell repertoires in COVID-19. Clones were read by immunoSEQ multiplex PCR, and TCRdb kept only the in-frame ones, dropping some. The sample has some 190,000 clones, around three quarters seen once. Sequencing was performed on PBMCs or T cells enriched from blood (not recorded which). The receptors derive from a woman between 45 and 65 years old with acute COVID-19.

This sequence joins TRBV6-5 and TRBJ1-1; 7 nucleotides line up with TRBD1. CDR1 and CDR2 (germline): MNHEY, SVGAGI. V shed 5 bases, J shed 10 bases, and the junction held 13 bases outside the gene matches. The length of the CDR3 is 14 residues. CDR3 sequence (DNA): TGTGCCAGCAGTACCCAGACAGGGTCGCCAAGAGCTTTCTTT. Its translation is CASSTQTGSPRAFF.

The chain recombines TRBV24-1 with TRBJ1-1, with D possibly matching TRBD1 (6 bases). CDR1 is KGHDR and CDR2 is SFDVKD in the germline V gene. Trimming removed 4 bases from V and 2 bases from J, with 10 bases in between. The CDR3 contains 14 residues. The CDR3 region is CATSETDRNTEAFF. The CDR3 region has the DNA TGTGCCACCAGTGAAACGGACAGAAACACTGAAGCTTTCTTT.

V usage is TRBV11-3 and J usage is TRBJ1-6; 7 nucleotides align to TRBD1. The germline CDR1 and CDR2 sequences are SGHNT and YENEEA. V lost 3 bases, J lost 5 bases, and 1 base stayed unmatched. This CDR3 has 14 amino acids. CDR3 sequence (DNA): TGTGCCAGCAGCTTGACAGGGAATAATTCACCCCTCCACTTT. It encodes CASSLTGNNSPLHF.

The table lists this clone with a few counts. The J gene is TRBJ1-1, the V gene TRBV7-6; maybe TRBD1 (5 bases). The CDR3 has 12 amino acids. Germline V gene lookup returns CDR1 SGHVS and CDR2 FNYEAQ. V was pared by 5 bases and J by 11 bases, with 15 bases between. The CDR3 DNA reads TGTGCCAGCAGCCCCGGGCAGGGAATGGCTTTCTTT. Its protein is CASSPGQGMAFF.

This sequence joins TRBV2 and TRBJ2-7, with D maybe TRBD2 (5 bases). Germline CDR1 reads SNHLY; CDR2 reads FYNNEI. The ends were cut back, 4 bases at V and 3 bases at J, with 7 bases in the middle. This CDR3 region has 12 residues. The CDR3 DNA is TGTGCCAGCAGTGTAGAGGGCTACGAGCAGTACGTC. It is translated as CASSVEGYEQYV.

The CDR3 nucleotides are TGTGCCAGCCACCCGCTTAGGAGCGGGGAGCTGTTTTTT. Translated: CASHPLRSGELFF. This chain uses TRBV7-2 with TRBJ2-2; no clear D gene. In germline, CDR1 is SGHTA, CDR2 FQGNSA. This CDR3 is built from 13 residues. Trimming took 8 bases from V and 7 from J, leaving 14 bases between them.

V is TRBV6-5 and J is TRBJ1-1; no reliable D call. V was trimmed by 0 bases and J by 1 base, leaving 6 bases between them. The germline V gene encodes CDR1 MNHEY and CDR2 SVGAGI. The CDR3 length is 14 residues. In nucleotides, the CDR3 is TGTGCCAGCAGTTACTCGAACAAGAACACTGAAGCTTTCTTT. Translation gives CASSYSNKNTEAFF.

This clone was seen more than once but under ten times. The V gene is TRBV18, the J gene TRBJ2-5, with D tentatively TRBD2 (7 bases). The CDR3 contains 16 residues. Germline V gene lookup returns CDR1 KGHSH and CDR2 LQKENI. The V end was cut by 2 bases, the J end by 0 bases, with 13 bases between. CDR3 sequence: CASSPAGASYQETQYF. The CDR3 DNA reads as TGTGCCAGCTCACCAGCGGGGGCCTCGTACCAAGAGACCCAGTACTTC. Combining the CDR3 with reference TRBV18 and TRBJ2-5 gives the whole variable domain NAGVMQNPRHLVRRRGQEARLRCSPMKGHSHVYWYRQLPEEGLKFMVYLQKENIIDESGMPKERFSAEFPKEGPSILRIQQVVRGDSAAYFCASSPAGASYQETQYFGPGTRLLVL.

The rearrangement joins TRBV6-6 to TRBJ1-1; TRBD1 matches at 12 bases. The germline CDR1 and CDR2 sequences are MNHNY and SVGAGI (reference sequence). This CDR3 is 17 amino acids long. V lost 5 bases and J lost 6; bases outside the gene matches: 13. The CDR3 sequence: CASSRPGTGGRSAEAFF. Here the CDR3 DNA reads TGTGCCAGCAGTCGCCCCGGGACAGGGGGCCGTTCTGCTGAAGCTTTCTTT.

The V gene is TRBV4-1, the J gene TRBJ2-7; TRBD1 matches 7 bases. CDR1 MGHRA and CDR2 YSYEKL come from the germline V gene. CDR3 length equals 20 residues. The J segment lost 10 bases and the V segment lost 0 bases, leaving 27 bases of the junction unmatched. The DNA of the CDR3 is TGCGCCAGCAGCCAAGATCTGGGTTCCCAGGACAGGCGTCCTACGTGCCCACAGTACGTC. Its protein product is CASSQDLGSQDRRPTCPQYV.

A few counts support this clone. V gene TRBV3-1 (or the pseudogene TRBV3-2) combines with J gene TRBJ1-6, with TRBD1 matching 9 bases. J gave up 7 bases and V 0 bases, and 10 bases lay outside the gene matches. This CDR3 is 18 amino acids long. CDR1 LGHDT and CDR2 YNNKEL come from the germline V gene (reference sequence). The CDR3 nucleotides read TGTGCCAGCAGCCAAGATCGGCTTAGGGGGACAGGGAATTCACCCCTCCACTTT. The encoded protein is CASSQDRLRGTGNSPLHF.

The sample holds a few counts of this clone. The chain uses TRBV7-9 and TRBJ1-1; 7 bases are a match to TRBD1. CDR1 is SEHNR, CDR2 FQNEAQ, per germline (reference sequence). CDR3 length equals 14 residues. The trim removed 5 bases at V and 3 bases at J, leaving 6 bases unmatched. The CDR3 DNA is TGTGCCAGCAGCACACGACAGGGAGACACTGAAGCTTTCTTT. As protein: CASSTRQGDTEAFF. Complete variable domain (other parts from reference TRBV7-9 and TRBJ1-1): DTGVSQNPRHKITKRGQNVTFRCDPISEHNRLYWYRQTLGQGPEFLTYFQNEAQLEKSRLLSDRFSAERPKGSFSTLEIQRTEQGDSAMYLCASSTRQGDTEAFFGQGTRLTVV.

V and J are TRBV19 and TRBJ1-3; D is possibly TRBD1 (5 bases). Germline V gene data show CDR1 as LNHDA and CDR2 as SQIVND (reference sequence). The CDR3 contains 17 residues. Trimming stripped 7 bases from V and 0 bases from J, with 19 bases between. CDR3 bases: TGTGCCAGTACCACCACAGCGGGGGGAGCCTCTGGAAACACCATATATTTT. Its translation: CASTTTAGGASGNTIYF.

This clone was detected only a few times. This chain joins TRBV10-3 and TRBJ1-1; D is possibly TRBD1 (5 bases). The germline CDR1 and CDR2 sequences are ENHRY and SYGVKD. V was cut by 0 bases and J by 5 bases, with 13 bases left in between. This CDR3 is 15 amino acids long. The DNA of the CDR3 is TGTGCCATCAGTGAGTCGACGCGGGGGTGGACTGAAGCTTTCTTT. Translation gives CAISESTRGWTEAFF.

The chain combines TRBV4-3 with TRBJ2-4, with D perhaps TRBD1 (5 bases). In germline, CDR1 is LGHNA, CDR2 YSLEER. V lost 0 bases and J lost 7, with 10 bases in between. This CDR3 spans 14 amino acids. This CDR3 is CASSQDGAVNIQYF. The CDR3 region has the DNA TGCGCCAGCAGCCAAGATGGGGCGGTCAACATTCAGTACTTC.

This clone was counted between two and nine times. The CDR3 protein is CASSQGIQPQHF. Here the CDR3 DNA reads TGTGCCAGCAGCCAGGGTATTCAGCCCCAGCATTTT. This chain uses TRBV2 with TRBJ1-5, with TRBD1 as a possible D gene (5 bases). The CDR3 loop spans 12 amino acids. Trimming stripped 6 bases from V and 6 bases from J, with 9 bases between. The germline CDR1 and CDR2 sequences are SNHLY and FYNNEI.

The gene calls are TRBV27 and TRBJ1-1; 7 bases are shared with TRBD1. Germline V gives CDR1 MNHEY, CDR2 SMNVEV (reference sequence). The junction had 11 bases not matched to a gene; V was cut back by 5 bases and J by 5 bases. The CDR3 totals 15 residues. CDR3 DNA: TGTGCCAGCAGTACTCAAGGACAGGTGAGGACTGAAGCTTTCTTT. Translated: CASSTQGQVRTEAFF.

The rearrangement uses TRBV10-3 and TRBJ1-2; perhaps TRBD1 as D (5 bases). CDR3 size: 13 residues. V lost 0 bases and J lost 6, with 8 bases in between. CDR1 is ENHRY and CDR2 is SYGVKD in the germline V gene. CDR3 sequence: CAISESSGNGYTF. CDR3 DNA: TGTGCCATCAGTGAGTCTTCAGGGAATGGCTACACCTTC.

This clone was counted a few times. This chain joins TRBV6-1 and TRBJ2-3, with 9 nucleotides matching TRBD2. This CDR3 is 14 amino acids long. Germline V gives CDR1 MNHNS, CDR2 SASEGT. Unmatched junction bases numbered 1, after V lost 2 bases and J lost 4 bases. The CDR3 DNA is TGTGCCAGCAGTGAAAGCGGGGGGTCAGATACGCAGTATTTT. It specifies CASSESGGSDTQYF.

The gene calls are TRBV6-5 and TRBJ1-1; 7 bases line up with TRBD1. Trimming removed 3 bases from V and 9 bases from J; junction bases left unmatched: 4. The CDR3 is made up of 12 amino acids. Looked up from germline, CDR1 is MNHEY and CDR2 is SVGAGI. CDR3 bases: TGTGCCAGCAGTTATCTGGGACAGCAAGCTTTCTTT. Its translation is CASSYLGQQAFF.